Presented here are 29 T cell receptor beta chains from one specimen sequenced in a study of blood T cell repertoires in COVID-19. Using immunoSEQ multiplex PCR, the repertoire was profiled, and TCRdb retains in-frame clones only, with some absent. In the table there are a few hundred thousand clones, approximately 89% of which are singletons. Sample: peripheral blood. Receptors originate from an older woman with COVID-19, enrolled during active disease.

This chain joins TRBV29-1 and TRBJ2-2, with 9 positions matching TRBD2. In germline, CDR1 is SQVTM, CDR2 ANQGSEA. The CDR3 consists of 14 residues. V was clipped by 7 bases and J by 2 bases; unmatched bases: 5. The CDR3 region is CSGRGGANTGELFF. The CDR3 nucleotides are TGCAGCGGACGCGGGGGGGCAAACACCGGGGAGCTGTTTTTT.

The J gene is TRBJ2-7, the V gene TRBV7-9; weak D call: TRBD1 (5 bases). Trimming removed 5 bases from V and 5 bases from J, with 7 bases in between. The CDR3 loop spans 11 amino acids. Germline V lookup: CDR1 SEHNR, CDR2 FQNEAQ (reference sequence). The CDR3 protein is CASSQGNEQYF. The CDR3 bases are TGTGCCAGCAGCCAGGGCAACGAGCAGTACTTC. Looking up the rest from reference TRBV7-9 and TRBJ2-7 gives the full variable domain: DTGVSQNPRHKITKRGQNVTFRCDPISEHNRLYWYRQTLGQGPEFLTYFQNEAQLEKSRLLSDRFSAERPKGSFSTLEIQRTEQGDSAMYLCASSQGNEQYFGPGTRLTVT.

This sequence joins TRBV3-1 (or the pseudogene TRBV3-2) and TRBJ1-3; D might be TRBD1 (6 bases). Trimming left V 4 bases short and J 0 bases short, with 13 bases between. Germline-derived CDR1 and CDR2 are LGHDT and YNNKEL (reference sequence). The CDR3 is 16 amino acids. CDR3 sequence: CASSPLRTDSGNTIYF. The CDR3 DNA follows: TGTGCCAGCAGCCCCCTTCGGACAGACTCTGGAAACACCATATATTTT.

In its sample, this clone was seen once. Written as DNA, the CDR3 is TGTGCCAGCAGTTTGAGTACAGGCGGCTACACCTTC. It specifies CASSLSTGGYTF. J is TRBJ1-2 and V is TRBV28; D possibly corresponds to TRBD1 (5 bases). The CDR3 has 12 residues. V was cut by 3 bases and J by 8 bases, with 10 bases left in between. Germline CDR1 is MDHEN and CDR2 is SYDVKM.

This rearrangement joins TRBV27 to TRBJ1-1; possible D gene TRBD1, 5 bases. The CDR3 spans 14 residues. In germline, CDR1 is MNHEY, CDR2 SMNVEV (reference sequence). Trimming shortened V by 6 bases and J by 2 bases, and 13 bases separated the two germline ends. CDR3 protein: CASREGRINTEAFF. Written as DNA, the CDR3 is TGTGCCAGCAGGGAGGGACGGATAAACACTGAAGCTTTCTTT.

This chain joins TRBV2 and TRBJ2-2, with D uncertain. In germline, CDR1 is SNHLY, CDR2 FYNNEI. Between the trimmed V and J ends, which lost 6 bases and 0 bases, there was a span of 14 bases. The CDR3 contains 16 residues. CDR3 sequence reads: CASRGHRTANTGELFF. The DNA for the CDR3 is TGTGCCAGCAGAGGCCATCGTACAGCGAACACCGGGGAGCTGTTTTTT.

As regards this clone: Other DNA sequences within the sample encode an identical CDR3. This rearrangement joins TRBV18 to TRBJ1-4, with 9 bases matching TRBD1. Losses at the gene ends were 4 bases for V and 6 bases for J; bases not matched to a gene: 3. Germline V gene data show CDR1 as KGHSH and CDR2 as LQKENI. CDR3 size: 14 residues. CDR3 nucleotide sequence: TGTGCCAGCTCACGGGACAGGGAAGATGAAAAACTGTTTTTT. This encodes CASSRDREDEKLFF.

This clone was observed once. The CDR3 spells CASRPTGTDGNTIYF. CDR3 bases: TGTGCCAGCAGGCCGACCGGGACAGATGGAAACACCATATATTTT. The chain joins TRBV3-1 (or the pseudogene TRBV3-2) to TRBJ1-3, with 7 bases aligning to TRBD1. The CDR3 is made up of 15 amino acids. Germline lookup yields CDR1 LGHDT and CDR2 YNNKEL (reference sequence). Trimming at V came to 6 bases and at J to 3 bases, leaving 8 bases not matched to a gene.

The rearrangement links TRBV6-1 to TRBJ2-3, with 12 bases fitting TRBD2. The CDR3 is 16 residues long. Germline trimming cut 5 bases from V and 8 bases from J; bases unmatched to any gene: 11. Germline V gene lookup returns CDR1 MNHNS and CDR2 SASEGT. Written as DNA, the CDR3 is TGTGCCAGCAGTCAAGGGGCTAGCGGGGGGGCCGGTACGCAGTATTTT. Its protein is CASSQGASGGAGTQYF.

This clone was seen only a few times. J is TRBJ1-4 and V is TRBV28; 7 positions agree with TRBD1. The germline V gene has CDR1 MDHEN and CDR2 SYDVKM. The V gene end was trimmed by 6 bases and the J gene end by 4 bases; junction bases not matched to a gene: 2. The CDR3 covers 13 residues. The DNA for the CDR3 is TGTGCCAGCAGGGGACAGAGTAATGAAAAACTGTTTTTT. Its translation: CASRGQSNEKLFF.

The chain has TRBV2 and TRBJ1-5, with 11 bases matching TRBD1. Unmatched junction bases numbered 5, after V lost 4 bases and J lost 0 bases. CDR1 SNHLY and CDR2 FYNNEI come from the germline V gene. The CDR3 totals 17 residues. In DNA form, the CDR3 reads TGTGCCAGCAGTGGGACAGGGGGCGTCTATAGCAATCAGCCCCAGCATTTT. This translates into CASSGTGGVYSNQPQHF.

This sequence joins TRBV27 and TRBJ1-2; tentatively, D is TRBD1 (5 bases). The CDR3 has 14 amino acids. Trimming pared 4 bases from V and 4 bases from J, leaving 13 bases between. The germline gives CDR1 MNHEY, CDR2 SMNVEV (reference sequence). Written as DNA, the CDR3 is TGTGCCAGCAGTTCCCCGGACAAAACCTATGGCTACACCTTC. It is translated as CASSSPDKTYGYTF.

The chain joins TRBV2 to TRBJ1-1; 9 nucleotides line up with TRBD1. V shed 6 bases, J shed 0 bases, and the junction held 5 bases outside the gene matches. The CDR3 is 15 residues long. Germline V CDR1 and CDR2: SNHLY, FYNNEI. The CDR3 loop is CASRGQGLMNTEAFF. The CDR3 DNA sequence: TGTGCCAGCAGGGGACAGGGCCTAATGAACACTGAAGCTTTCTTT.

This rearrangement joins TRBV15 to TRBJ2-7, with D unresolved. Trimming left V 3 bases short and J 3 bases short, with 12 bases between. The CDR3 has 14 amino acids. The germline CDR1 and CDR2 sequences are LNHNV and YYDKDF (reference sequence). The CDR3 is CATSRHRGDYEQYF. DNA of the CDR3: TGTGCCACCAGCAGGCACCGCGGAGACTACGAGCAGTACTTC.

The chain joins TRBV10-3 to TRBJ2-7, with D possibly being TRBD1 (5 bases). The CDR3 loop spans 13 amino acids. V was clipped by 3 bases and J by 3 bases, with 9 bases between them. CDR1 and CDR2 from the germline V gene are ENHRY and SYGVKD. The chain's CDR3 is CAISDRQGYEQYF. The CDR3 DNA is TGTGCCATCAGTGATAGGCAGGGCTACGAGCAGTACTTC.

The chain employs TRBV7-8 and TRBJ1-2; 11 nucleotides line up with TRBD1. The CDR3 loop spans 15 amino acids. CDR1 and CDR2 (germline): SGHVS, FQNEAQ. The trim removed 4 bases at V and 7 bases at J, leaving 8 bases unmatched. The CDR3 sequence: CASSSRRDRGSGYTF. The CDR3 nucleotides are TGTGCCAGCAGCTCACGACGGGACAGGGGGAGTGGCTACACCTTC.

V gene TRBV19 combines with J gene TRBJ2-7; D may be TRBD2 (6 bases). The CDR3 extends over 15 amino acids. From germline, CDR1 is LNHDA and CDR2 SQIVND (reference sequence). Trimming left V 4 bases short and J 0 bases short, with 13 bases between. The CDR3 DNA sequence: TGTGCCAGTAGTAAGGTCGCCGGGAGCTCCTACGAGCAGTACTTC. Protein sequence: CASSKVAGSSYEQYF.

The chain employs TRBV7-8 and TRBJ2-7; weak D call: TRBD2 (6 bases). The CDR3 has 14 residues. Trimming shortened V by 1 base and J by 3 bases, and 10 bases separated the two germline ends. The germline gives CDR1 SGHVS, CDR2 FQNEAQ. This chain's CDR3 is CASSLVLSGYEQYF. CDR3 nucleotide sequence: TGTGCCAGCAGCTTAGTCCTTAGCGGCTACGAGCAGTACTTC. Variable domain in full (rest from reference TRBV7-8 and TRBJ2-7): GAGVSQSPRYKVAKRGQDVALRCDPISGHVSLFWYQQALGQGPEFLTYFQNEAQLDKSGLPSDRFFAERPEGSVSTLKIQRTQQEDSAVYLCASSLVLSGYEQYFGPGTRLTVT.

The chain has TRBV6-1 and TRBJ2-2; D may be TRBD2 (6 bases). Trimming took 2 bases from V and 6 from J, leaving 10 bases between them. Per germline, CDR1 MNHNS and CDR2 SASEGT. The CDR3 contains 14 residues. The CDR3 bases are TGTGCCAGCAGTGAAATCGGGGGTCCCGGGGAGCTGTTTTTT. Encoded protein: CASSEIGGPGELFF.

In its sample, this clone was seen once. The V call is TRBV5-6, the J call TRBJ2-2; 10 bases align to TRBD1. V was pared by 6 bases and J by 4 bases, with 15 bases of the junction left unmatched. The CDR3 sequence is 18 residues long. Germline lookup yields CDR1 SGHDT and CDR2 YYEEEE. The CDR3 loop is CASTHRDRGRGGTGELFF. CDR3 sequence (DNA): TGTGCCAGCACCCACCGGGACAGGGGACGTGGGGGCACCGGGGAGCTGTTTTTT.

V is TRBV27 and J is TRBJ1-5; no reliable D call. In germline, CDR1 is MNHEY, CDR2 SMNVEV (reference sequence). V lost 3 bases and J lost 0, with 9 bases in between. CDR3 size: 15 residues. DNA for the CDR3: TGTGCCAGCAGTTTCGGAGGGCCTAGCAATCAGCCCCAGCATTTT. It yields the protein CASSFGGPSNQPQHF.

The chain uses TRBV19 and TRBJ2-7; perhaps TRBD1 as D (6 bases). CDR1 and CDR2 from the germline V gene are LNHDA and SQIVND (reference sequence). The V and J ends lost 3 bases and 3 bases respectively, with 15 bases between them. CDR3 length: 15 amino acids. In DNA, the CDR3 is TGTGCCAGTAGTATTTTTGTGGGGACAAACTACGAGCAGTACTTC. This gives the protein CASSIFVGTNYEQYF.

This clone was seen at least ten times. This chain joins TRBV12-5 and TRBJ2-7; 8 nucleotides align to TRBD1. V lost 6 bases and J lost 6; bases outside the gene matches: 4. This CDR3 has 12 amino acids. Germline CDR1 LGHNT, CDR2 FRNRAP. The CDR3 here is CASGIQGAEQYF. The CDR3 nucleotides read TGTGCTAGTGGCATCCAGGGGGCCGAGCAGTACTTC.

V and J are TRBV10-2 and TRBJ1-1; 9 bases match TRBD1. CDR1 and CDR2 from the germline V gene are WSHSY and SAAADI. With V trimmed by 8 bases and J by 5 bases, 12 bases remained unmatched. CDR3 size: 15 residues. CDR3 in DNA: TGCGCCAGCCATACCGCGGGACAGGGACGGACTGAAGCTTTCTTT. Protein product: CASHTAGQGRTEAFF.

This chain connects TRBV5-1 to TRBJ1-5, with unresolved D. The V gene lost 3 bases and the J gene lost 7 bases, with 11 bases spanning the gap. The CDR3 loop spans 13 amino acids. CDR1 is SGHRS and CDR2 is YFSETQ in the germline V gene. CDR3 sequence reads: CASSWVSGQPQHF. The CDR3 DNA reads as TGCGCCAGCAGCTGGGTGTCGGGGCAGCCCCAGCATTTT.

This clone occurred once. This chain uses TRBV2 with TRBJ2-3; D may be TRBD1 (6 bases). The CDR3 spans 15 residues. Germline V gene data show CDR1 as SNHLY and CDR2 as FYNNEI. V lost 5 bases and J lost 1, with 13 bases in between. Here the CDR3 reads CASSRDTVGTDTQYF. In DNA, the CDR3 is TGTGCCAGCAGTAGGGACACTGTTGGCACAGATACGCAGTATTTT.

J is TRBJ1-2 and V is TRBV28; D call uncertain. V shed 2 bases and J shed 4 bases, with 11 bases lying between them. The CDR3 runs 14 residues. Germline V lookup: CDR1 MDHEN, CDR2 SYDVKM. The CDR3 sequence is CASSLESWSYGYTF. Here the CDR3 DNA reads TGTGCCAGCAGTTTAGAGTCATGGAGCTATGGCTACACCTTC.

This chain links TRBV4-1 with TRBJ2-3, with 11 nucleotides matching TRBD2. This CDR3 is built from 16 residues. Germline CDR1 is MGHRA and CDR2 is YSYEKL. V lost 4 bases, J lost 1 base, and 4 bases stayed unmatched. CDR3 bases: TGCGCCAGCAGCCTAGCGGGGGGGGAGGGCACAGATACGCAGTATTTT. Residues: CASSLAGGEGTDTQYF.

This clone was seen only once. This chain links TRBV9 with TRBJ2-2, with 13 bases identical to TRBD2. Germline trimming cut 4 bases from V and 2 bases from J; bases unmatched to any gene: 5. Germline CDR1 is SGDLS and CDR2 is YYNGEE. This CDR3 region has 17 residues. The CDR3 region has the DNA TGTGCCAGCAGCCTCGGACTAGCGGGGGCCAACACCGGGGAGCTGTTTTTT. Its protein product is CASSLGLAGANTGELFF.